A selection of T cell receptor beta chains follows, all from one sample in a study of blood T cell repertoires in COVID-19. Generated by immunoSEQ multiplex PCR, the TCRdb table keeps only in-frame clones and is missing some. The sample has approximately 200,000 clones, 65% to 90% seen once. The source material was PBMCs or T cells enriched from blood (not recorded which). The source is a man aged 40-55 years who had recovered from COVID-19. Both conserved end residues are part of each CDR3. Fields, in order: clone size, J gene, D gene, V gene, CDR3 protein, CDR3 DNA. A D gene is named only where the DNA matches it firmly. Clone size is shown for a subset of rows, as once, few, many or a class of expanded clone.

>-|TRBJ1-2|-|TRBV2
CASKPFAGYGYTF
TGTGCCAGCAAACCGTTCGCCGGCTATGGCTACACCTTC
>-|TRBJ2-3|-|TRBV29-1
CSVVGSAIDTQYF
TGCAGCGTTGTAGGTAGCGCGATAGATACGCAGTATTTT
>few|TRBJ2-7|TRBD2|TRBV14
CASSQPGTRAFYEQYF
TGTGCCAGCAGCCAGCCCGGGACTAGAGCTTTCTACGAGCAGTACTTC
>-|TRBJ2-1|TRBD1|TRBV10-3
CAIRGTGNEQFF
TGTGCCATCAGAGGGACAGGGAATGAGCAGTTCTTC
>-|TRBJ2-1|-|TRBV14
CASSQDNYYNEQFF
TGTGCCAGCAGCCAAGATAACTACTACAATGAGCAGTTCTTC
>-|TRBJ2-2|-|TRBV27
CASSLSEAGELFF
TGTGCCAGCAGTTTATCGGAGGCCGGGGAGCTGTTTTTT
>-|TRBJ1-3|-|TRBV7-8
CASSPTQRHSGNTIYF
TGTGCCAGCAGCCCAACACAGAGACACTCTGGAAACACCATATATTTT
>-|TRBJ1-1|TRBD1|TRBV7-9
CASSHPGQGVTEAFF
TGTGCCAGCAGCCACCCGGGACAGGGGGTCACTGAAGCTTTCTTT
>once|TRBJ1-2|-|TRBV6-5
CASIPSTGNGYTF
TGTGCCAGCATCCCCTCCACAGGGAATGGCTACACCTTC
>-|TRBJ1-1|-|TRBV11-1
CASSRQENTEAFF
TGTGCCAGCAGCCGACAGGAGAACACTGAAGCTTTCTTT
>-|TRBJ1-1|-|TRBV5-1
CASSMDRLNTEAFF
TGCGCCAGCAGCATGGACAGACTAAACACTGAAGCTTTCTTT
>-|TRBJ2-5|TRBD1|TRBV9
CASSVQGAPQETQYF
TGTGCCAGCAGCGTTCAGGGGGCTCCCCAAGAGACCCAGTACTTC
>-|TRBJ1-5|TRBD1|TRBV7-2
CASSSGQGNQPQHF
TGTGCCAGCAGCTCGGGACAGGGAAATCAGCCCCAGCATTTT
>once|TRBJ2-7|TRBD1|TRBV6-6
CASSSTGVNSYEQYF
TGTGCCAGCAGTTCGACAGGGGTTAACTCCTACGAGCAGTACTTC
>-|TRBJ1-5|-|TRBV11-2
CASSLGQGHNQPQHF
TGTGCCAGCAGCTTAGGGCAGGGCCACAATCAGCCCCAGCATTTT
>-|TRBJ2-1|TRBD2|TRBV4-3
CASSQDPTSGRFYNEQFF
TGCGCCAGCAGCCAAGATCCTACTAGCGGGAGGTTCTACAATGAGCAGTTCTTC
>-|TRBJ2-5|TRBD1|TRBV25-1
CASSVGQGLVEETQYF
TGTGCCAGCAGTGTAGGACAGGGTCTGGTTGAAGAGACCCAGTACTTC
>-|TRBJ1-1|-|TRBV11-2
CASSFQGSEAFF
TGTGCCAGCAGTTTTCAGGGGTCTGAAGCTTTCTTT
>-|TRBJ1-2|-|TRBV27
CASSLSQGSEYGYTF
TGTGCCAGCAGTTTATCACAGGGATCCGAGTATGGCTACACCTTC
>-|TRBJ1-6|TRBD1|TRBV19
CASSEGTGEHNSPLHF
TGTGCCAGTAGTGAAGGGACAGGAGAACATAATTCACCCCTCCACTTT
>-|TRBJ1-1|TRBD1|TRBV20-1
CSASLLGQGGGWRKHKAFF
TGCAGTGCTAGTCTTCTGGGACAGGGGGGCGGTTGGAGAAAGCATAAAGCTTTCTTT
>-|TRBJ1-5|TRBD1|TRBV28
CASSGGQGGSQPQHF
TGTGCCAGCAGTGGCGGACAGGGAGGAAGTCAGCCCCAGCATTTT
>-|TRBJ2-7|-|TRBV18
CASSGNVGGLGQRYEQYF
TGTGCCAGCTCAGGGAACGTCGGCGGTTTGGGGCAGCGCTACGAGCAGTACTTC
>-|TRBJ2-1|-|TRBV28
CASSLEREQFF
TGTGCCAGCAGTTTAGAGCGAGAGCAGTTCTTC
>-|TRBJ1-5|TRBD1|TRBV19
CASSPNRGGQPQHF
TGTGCCAGTAGTCCAAACAGGGGGGGTCAGCCCCAGCATTTT
>-|TRBJ2-7|TRBD1|TRBV27
CASSKRQGAVYEQYF
TGTGCCAGCAGCAAGCGGCAGGGGGCCGTCTACGAGCAGTACTTC
>-|TRBJ1-2|-|TRBV2
CATTPENYGYTF
TGTGCCACCACCCCCGAGAACTATGGCTACACCTTC
>-|TRBJ1-4|-|TRBV12-3/TRBV12-4
CASRTGANEKLFF
TGTGCCAGCAGGACCGGAGCTAATGAAAAACTGTTTTTT
>-|TRBJ1-1|-|TRBV29-1
CSVEDPGNTEAFF
TGCAGCGTTGAAGATCCAGGGAACACTGAAGCTTTCTTT
>-|TRBJ2-5|TRBD1|TRBV9
CASSVNPGQPETQYF
TGTGCCAGCAGCGTAAATCCGGGACAGCCGGAAACCCAGTACTTC
>-|TRBJ2-3|TRBD2|TRBV30
CAWSVTSGNTDTQYF
TGTGCCTGGAGTGTGACTAGCGGCAACACAGATACGCAGTATTTT
>-|TRBJ1-3|TRBD1|TRBV5-6
CASTRSGTGGASTIYF
TGTGCCAGTACTCGATCCGGGACAGGGGGCGCAAGCACCATATATTTT
>-|TRBJ2-7|-|TRBV2
CASSAAGAGSEQYF
TGTGCCAGCAGCGCTGCAGGGGCAGGGTCCGAGCAGTACTTC
>-|TRBJ1-1|TRBD1|TRBV12-3/TRBV12-4
CASSKGARTEAFF
TGTGCCAGCAGTAAGGGGGCGCGCACTGAAGCTTTCTTT
>-|TRBJ2-1|TRBD1|TRBV19
CASSTRTGAGNEQFF
TGTGCCAGTAGTACTCGGACAGGGGCCGGCAATGAGCAGTTCTTC
>-|TRBJ2-1|TRBD2|TRBV5-1
CASSAWTSGFSYNEQFF
TGCGCCAGCAGCGCCTGGACTAGCGGGTTCTCCTACAATGAGCAGTTCTTC
>-|TRBJ1-1|TRBD1|TRBV6-5
CASSYQGANTEAFF
TGTGCCAGCAGCTATCAGGGGGCAAACACTGAAGCTTTCTTT
>once|TRBJ1-3|-|TRBV7-9
CASSLGGGSGNTIYF
TGTGCCAGCAGCTTAGGGGGAGGGTCCGGAAACACCATATATTTT
>few|TRBJ2-5|TRBD2|TRBV18
CASSLGLAGAGQETQYF
TGTGCCAGCTCCCTAGGACTAGCGGGAGCGGGCCAAGAGACCCAGTACTTC
>-|TRBJ1-1|-|TRBV10-2
CASSDPRGGVRAFF
TGCGCCAGCAGTGATCCCCGGGGTGGTGTCAGGGCTTTCTTT
>-|TRBJ2-1|TRBD2|TRBV3-1/TRBV3-2
CASSKLAGGSRTYNEQFF
TGTGCCAGCAGCAAACTAGCGGGAGGGAGTAGGACCTACAATGAGCAGTTCTTC
>once|TRBJ1-6|-|TRBV19
CASSIGGNSPLHF
TGTGCCAGTAGTATAGGCGGTAATTCACCCCTCCACTTT
>-|TRBJ1-2|-|TRBV7-8
CASSPYGDKENYGYTF
TGTGCCAGCAGCCCATACGGGGACAAGGAAAACTATGGCTACACCTTC
>-|TRBJ2-2|TRBD1|TRBV5-1
CASSLVTGDTGELFF
TGCGCCAGCAGCTTGGTTACAGGGGACACCGGGGAGCTGTTTTTT
>-|TRBJ1-1|-|TRBV2
CASSNGQDTEAFF
TGTGCCAGCAGTAATGGACAAGACACTGAAGCTTTCTTT
>-|TRBJ2-4|TRBD2|TRBV5-1
CASSSGTSGNFNIQYF
TGCGCCAGCAGCTCCGGGACTAGCGGGAATTTCAACATTCAGTACTTC
>-|TRBJ1-1|TRBD1|TRBV5-4
CASSPQGAFTEAFF
TGTGCCAGCAGCCCCCAGGGGGCTTTCACTGAAGCTTTCTTT
>-|TRBJ2-7|-|TRBV29-1
CSDDRRYEQYF
TGCAGCGACGACAGAAGGTACGAGCAGTACTTC
>-|TRBJ1-2|TRBD1|TRBV7-2
CASRYNRDRVDGYTF
TGTGCCAGCAGATATAACCGGGACAGGGTAGATGGCTACACCTTC
>-|TRBJ1-4|TRBD1|TRBV6-5
CASSYSWTGKGEKLFF
TGTGCCAGCAGTTACTCTTGGACAGGGAAAGGGGAAAAACTGTTTTTT
>-|TRBJ2-1|-|TRBV5-1
CASSLRPGLPKRSSYNEQFF
TGCGCCAGCAGCCTTAGACCGGGACTGCCAAAACGGAGCTCCTACAATGAGCAGTTCTTC
>-|TRBJ1-6|TRBD1|TRBV19
CASSKGGTGDSPLHF
TGTGCCAGTAGTAAAGGAGGGACAGGGGACTCACCCCTCCACTTT
>-|TRBJ1-1|-|TRBV25-1
CASSDPGGLGLNTEAFF
TGTGCCAGCAGTGATCCTGGGGGCCTTGGCCTGAACACTGAAGCTTTCTTT
>-|TRBJ1-4|-|TRBV4-2
CASSQDSTLNEKLFF
TGTGCCAGCAGCCAAGACAGTACCCTTAATGAAAAACTGTTTTTT